A selection of T cell receptor beta chains follows, all from one sample in a study of T cell repertoires in cytomegalovirus infection. TCRdb redid the calling of the reads with MiXCR, one entry per CDR3 protein. Of over 250,000 distinct CDR3 sequences in the sample, under 30% were seen once. Sequencing input: PBMCs. These receptors all come from a human donor in good health (CMV status not recorded). Some clones in this sample may be carry-over from other donors' samples. The CDR3 runs from the conserved cysteine through the conserved F or W. The D gene is left open where the match is weak. Size tells how often a clone was seen (once, few, many) or the class of an expanded clone, and some rows leave it out.

j_call | d_call | clone_size | v_call | cdr3_aa | cdr3_nt
TRBJ2-2 | . | . | TRBV28 | CASSLSWGPTNTGELFF | TGTGCCAGCAGTCTGAGTTGGGGGCCTACGAACACCGGGGAGCTGTTTTTT
TRBJ2-3 | . | few | TRBV6-1 | CASSEIGRGTDTQYF | TGTGCCAGCAGTGAAATTGGCAGGGGAACAGATACGCAGTATTTT
TRBJ2-5 | TRBD2 | . | TRBV12-3/TRBV12-4 | CASRPWTSGQETQYF | TGTGCCAGCAGACCCTGGACTAGCGGCCAAGAGACCCAGTACTTC
TRBJ2-1 | . | many | TRBV19 | CASSIVGFEQFF | TGTGCCAGTAGTATCGTCGGATTCGAGCAGTTCTTC
TRBJ2-1 | . | many | TRBV7-2 | CASSLVVYNEQFF | TGTGCCAGCAGCTTAGTGGTCTACAATGAGCAGTTCTTC
TRBJ1-5 | . | few | TRBV19 | CATSSSGGASNQPQHF | TGTGCCACATCCTCCTCGGGAGGGGCAAGCAATCAGCCCCAGCATTTT
TRBJ2-3 | . | . | TRBV7-2 | CASSLGQSPSDTQYF | TGTGCCAGCAGCTTAGGACAGTCTCCCTCCGATACGCAGTATTTT
TRBJ1-5 | TRBD1 | many | TRBV19 | CASSSTGGNQPQHF | TGTGCCAGTAGTAGCACAGGGGGTAATCAGCCCCAGCATTTT
TRBJ1-5 | . | . | TRBV28 | CASSKEQGGQPQHF | TGTGCCAGCAGCAAAGAGCAGGGTGGTCAGCCCCAGCATTTT
TRBJ2-1 | TRBD2 | . | TRBV24-1 | CATSVSGTIDEQFF | TGTGCCACCAGTGTTAGCGGGACGATTGATGAGCAGTTCTTC
TRBJ2-7 | . | many | TRBV7-2 | CASTRQSSYEQYF | TGTGCCAGCACCAGACAGAGCTCCTACGAGCAGTACTTC
TRBJ1-1 | . | . | TRBV11-2 | CASSFMAMNTEAFF | TGTGCCAGCAGCTTCATGGCCATGAACACTGAAGCTTTCTTT
TRBJ2-5 | TRBD1 | many | TRBV7-2 | CASSLAAGGETQYF | TGTGCCAGCAGCTTAGCCGCAGGGGGAGAGACCCAGTACTTC
TRBJ2-1 | . | few | TRBV19 | CASSITATSVYNEQFF | TGTGCCAGTAGTATAACGGCGACTAGTGTCTACAATGAGCAGTTCTTC
TRBJ1-1 | . | . | TRBV28 | CASSLGWRQEWRKTEAFF | TGTGCCAGCAGTTTAGGTTGGCGACAGGAGTGGAGGAAGACTGAAGCTTTCTTT
TRBJ2-7 | TRBD1 | . | TRBV20-1 | CSTRRDRVSYEQYF | TGCAGTACTAGGCGGGACAGGGTCTCCTACGAGCAGTACTTC
TRBJ2-1 | . | many | TRBV7-2 | CASSPDWVRNNEQFF | TGTGCCAGCAGCCCCGATTGGGTCCGAAACAATGAGCAGTTCTTC
TRBJ2-7 | . | . | TRBV7-2 | CASSPDAGKSSYEQYF | TGTGCCAGCAGCCCCGATGCGGGAAAGAGCTCCTACGAGCAGTACTTC
TRBJ1-4 | . | few | TRBV14 | CASSPPGREEKLFF | TGTGCCAGCAGCCCCCCGGGACGGGAGGAAAAACTGTTTTTT
TRBJ1-1 | . | . | TRBV14 | CASSQVKQDPRNTEAFF | TGTGCCAGCAGCCAAGTGAAACAGGACCCGAGGAACACTGAAGCTTTCTTT
TRBJ2-1 | . | . | TRBV11-1 | CASSARDEQFF | TGTGCCAGCAGCGCCCGGGATGAGCAGTTCTTC
TRBJ1-6 | . | few | TRBV7-2 | CASSLGKGPGTLHF | TGTGCCAGCAGCTTAGGAAAGGGCCCAGGGACCCTCCACTTT
TRBJ2-7 | TRBD1 | many | TRBV6-2/TRBV6-3 | CASSSGTASYEQYF | TGTGCCAGCAGTTCGGGGACAGCCTCCTACGAGCAGTACTTC
TRBJ1-6 | . | many | TRBV7-2 | CASSIDSPLHF | TGTGCCAGCAGCATCGATTCACCCCTCCACTTT
TRBJ1-1 | . | . | TRBV5-4 | CASSWVNSPTEAFF | TGTGCCAGCAGCTGGGTTAACAGTCCCACTGAAGCTTTCTTT
TRBJ2-2 | . | few | TRBV12-3/TRBV12-4 | CASSSRGASLATGELFF | TGTGCCAGCAGTTCACGTGGGGCTAGCTTGGCCACCGGGGAGCTGTTTTTT
TRBJ1-5 | . | few | TRBV19 | CASSTEGGSNQPQHF | TGTGCCAGTAGTACGGAGGGCGGTAGCAATCAGCCCCAGCATTTT
TRBJ2-5 | TRBD2 | few | TRBV11-2 | CASSHSGVQETQYF | TGTGCCAGCAGTCATAGCGGGGTCCAAGAGACCCAGTACTTC